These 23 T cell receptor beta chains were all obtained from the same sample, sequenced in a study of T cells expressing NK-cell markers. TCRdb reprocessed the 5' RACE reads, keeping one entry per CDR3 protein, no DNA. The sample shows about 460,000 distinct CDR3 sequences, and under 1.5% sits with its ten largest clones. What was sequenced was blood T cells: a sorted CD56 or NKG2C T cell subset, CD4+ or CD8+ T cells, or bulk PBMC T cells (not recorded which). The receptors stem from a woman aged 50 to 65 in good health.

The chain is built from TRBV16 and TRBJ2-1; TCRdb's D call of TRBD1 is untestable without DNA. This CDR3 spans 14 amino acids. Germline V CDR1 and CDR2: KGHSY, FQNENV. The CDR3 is CASSQSSGVGEQFF.

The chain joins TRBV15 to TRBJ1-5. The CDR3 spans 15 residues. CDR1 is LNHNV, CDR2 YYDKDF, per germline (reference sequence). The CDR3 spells CATSRDRASNQPQHF.

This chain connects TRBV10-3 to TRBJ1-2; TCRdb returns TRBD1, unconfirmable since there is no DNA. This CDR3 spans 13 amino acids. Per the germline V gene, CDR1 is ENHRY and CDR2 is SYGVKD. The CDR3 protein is CAIRLTGGDGYTF.

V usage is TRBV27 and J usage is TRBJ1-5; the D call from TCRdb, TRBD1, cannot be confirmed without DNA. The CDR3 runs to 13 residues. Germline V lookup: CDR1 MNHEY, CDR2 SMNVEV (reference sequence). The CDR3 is CASRVDRVQPQHF.

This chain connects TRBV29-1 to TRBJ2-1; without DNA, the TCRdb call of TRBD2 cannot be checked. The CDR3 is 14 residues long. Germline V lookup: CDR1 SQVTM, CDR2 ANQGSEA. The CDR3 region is CSVEGGDSGNEQFF.

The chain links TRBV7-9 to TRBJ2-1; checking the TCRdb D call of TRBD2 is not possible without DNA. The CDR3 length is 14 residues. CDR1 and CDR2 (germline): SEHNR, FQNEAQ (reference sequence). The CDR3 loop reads CASSLRVGYNEQFF.

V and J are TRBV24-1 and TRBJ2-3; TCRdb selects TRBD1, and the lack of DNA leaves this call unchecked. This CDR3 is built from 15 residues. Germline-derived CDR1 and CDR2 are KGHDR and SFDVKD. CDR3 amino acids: CATSDQTSPLDTQYF.

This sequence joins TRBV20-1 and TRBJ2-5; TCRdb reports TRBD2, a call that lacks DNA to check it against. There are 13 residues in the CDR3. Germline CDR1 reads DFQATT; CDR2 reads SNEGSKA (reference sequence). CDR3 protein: CSAPRTSGEPQYF.

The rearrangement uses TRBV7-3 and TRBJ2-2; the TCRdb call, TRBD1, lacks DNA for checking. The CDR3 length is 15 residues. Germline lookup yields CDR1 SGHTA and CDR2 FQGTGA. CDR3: CASSPTGKTTGELFF.

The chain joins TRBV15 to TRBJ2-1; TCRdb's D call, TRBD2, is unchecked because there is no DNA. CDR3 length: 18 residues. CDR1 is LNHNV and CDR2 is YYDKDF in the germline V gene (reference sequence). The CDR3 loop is CATSTHGAVGGSRNEQFF.

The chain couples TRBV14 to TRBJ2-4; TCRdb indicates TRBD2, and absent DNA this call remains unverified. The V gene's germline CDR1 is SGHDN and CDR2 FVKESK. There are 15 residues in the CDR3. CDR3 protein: CASSPDRARGNIQYF.

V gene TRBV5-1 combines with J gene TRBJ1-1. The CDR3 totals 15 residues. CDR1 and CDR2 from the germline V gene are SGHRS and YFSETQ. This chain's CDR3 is CASSLDRQLRRKAFF.

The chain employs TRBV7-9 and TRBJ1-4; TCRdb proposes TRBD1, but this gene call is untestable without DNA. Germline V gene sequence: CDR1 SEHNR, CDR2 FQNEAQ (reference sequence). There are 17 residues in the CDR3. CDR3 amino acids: CASTTSTVDSQNEKLFF. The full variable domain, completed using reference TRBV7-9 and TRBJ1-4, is DTGVSQNPRHKITKRGQNVTFRCDPISEHNRLYWYRQTLGQGPEFLTYFQNEAQLEKSRLLSDRFSAERPKGSFSTLEIQRTEQGDSAMYLCASTTSTVDSQNEKLFFGSGTQLSVL.

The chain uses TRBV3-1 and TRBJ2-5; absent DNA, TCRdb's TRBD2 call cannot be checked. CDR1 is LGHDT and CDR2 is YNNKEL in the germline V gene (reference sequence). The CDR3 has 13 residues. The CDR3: CASSHSRDGTQYF.

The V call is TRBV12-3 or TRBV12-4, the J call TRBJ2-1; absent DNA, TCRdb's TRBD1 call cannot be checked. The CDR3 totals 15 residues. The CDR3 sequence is CASSYPGRPYNEQFF.

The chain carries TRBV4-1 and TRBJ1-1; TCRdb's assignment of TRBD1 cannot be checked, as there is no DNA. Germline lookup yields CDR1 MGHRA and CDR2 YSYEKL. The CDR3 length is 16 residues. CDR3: CASSQGGDRRGSQAFF.

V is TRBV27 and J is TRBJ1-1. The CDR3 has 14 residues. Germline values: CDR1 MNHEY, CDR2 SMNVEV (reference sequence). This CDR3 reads CASSFSRYGTEAFF.

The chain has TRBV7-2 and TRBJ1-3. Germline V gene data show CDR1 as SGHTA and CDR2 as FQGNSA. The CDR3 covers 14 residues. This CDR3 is CASNPFYSGNTIYF.

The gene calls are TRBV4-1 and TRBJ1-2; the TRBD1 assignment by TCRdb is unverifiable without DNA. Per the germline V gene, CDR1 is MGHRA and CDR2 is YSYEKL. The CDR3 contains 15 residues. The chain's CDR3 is CASGRGQNYNYGYTF.

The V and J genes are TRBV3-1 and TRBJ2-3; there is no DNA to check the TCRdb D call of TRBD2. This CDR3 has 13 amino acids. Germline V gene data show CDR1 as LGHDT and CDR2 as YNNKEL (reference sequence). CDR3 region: CASSQVAGSTQYF.

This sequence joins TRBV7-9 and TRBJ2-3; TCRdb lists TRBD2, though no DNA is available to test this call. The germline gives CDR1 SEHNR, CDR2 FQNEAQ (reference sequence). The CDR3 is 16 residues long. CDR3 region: CASSPRTSGSANTQYF. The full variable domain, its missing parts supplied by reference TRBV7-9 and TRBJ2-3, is DTGVSQNPRHKITKRGQNVTFRCDPISEHNRLYWYRQTLGQGPEFLTYFQNEAQLEKSRLLSDRFSAERPKGSFSTLEIQRTEQGDSAMYLCASSPRTSGSANTQYFGPGTRLTVL.

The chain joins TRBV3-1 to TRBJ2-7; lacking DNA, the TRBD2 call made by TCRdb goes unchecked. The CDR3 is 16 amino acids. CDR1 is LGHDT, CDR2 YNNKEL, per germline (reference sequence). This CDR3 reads CASSQGRTSGSYEQYF.

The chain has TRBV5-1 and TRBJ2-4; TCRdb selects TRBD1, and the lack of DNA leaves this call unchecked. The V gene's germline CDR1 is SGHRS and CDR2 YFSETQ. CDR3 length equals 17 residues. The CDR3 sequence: CASSLGTGSTAKNIQYF.